This T cell receptor beta chain comes out of a study of blood T cell repertoires in COVID-19. Turning to the study itself: COVID-19 samples from acute and convalescent phases originated in the United States, Italy and Spain. PBMCs, B-cell-depleted T cells, or T cells were the source of the cDNA or gDNA that made up the material.

The CDR3 has 12 amino acids. Germline values: CDR1 SQVTM, CDR2 ANQGSEA. V was clipped by 1 base and J by 3 bases, with 4 bases between them. Under the authors' procedure: Amplification with reference gene primers provided the estimates of nucleated cell counts. Clones were read by immunoSEQ multiplex PCR, and TCRdb kept only the in-frame ones, dropping some. V, J and clone size are those of that table, while D and trimming were read from the DNA. The data hold about 190,000 clones, with 84% observed a single time. This clone appeared a single time. Material for sequencing was peripheral blood. The origin of this receptor is a human donor in a cohort sampled during active COVID-19. The chain combines TRBV29-1 with TRBJ2-1; D is undetermined. The CDR3 loop is CSVEAIYNEQFF. The CDR3 region has the DNA TGCAGCGTTGAAGCAATCTACAATGAGCAGTTCTTC.